This T cell receptor (beta chain) appears in the sequencing data of a study of metastatic and nonmetastatic thyroid tumors. About the research overall: Thyroid patients, malignant and benign, had repertoires compared across blood and tumor or nodule tissue. The study, taken as a whole, reports: Benign nodules were reported to have significantly lower TCR beta diversity than malignant thyroid tumors, in blood and tumor.

Each patient came to thyroid surgery without any prior treatment (of any kind). There are 14 residues in the CDR3. Trimming shortened V by 7 bases and J by 7 bases, and 17 bases separated the two germline ends. Germline V CDR1 and CDR2: SGDLS, YYNGEE. Notes on this clone: Its target is not known.

Authors' processing steps: It was from CDR3 differences across clinicopathological groups that a distant-metastasis classifier for papillary thyroid cancer was built. TCRdb reprocessed the PCR reads via MiXCR. These V and J calls are TCRdb output, not the study's own analysis. Of approximately 21,000 clones listed, around 23% are singletons. The chain recombines TRBV9 with TRBJ2-2, with D possibly being TRBD1 (5 bases). The sample consisted of blood. This TCR came from a male donor with papillary thyroid cancer or a benign thyroid nodule (not recorded which). Some clones in this sample may be carry-over from other donors' samples. The CDR3 region is CASGAGYNGGELFF. CDR3 bases: TGTGCCAGCGGGGCTGGGTATAACGGCGGGGAGCTGTTTTTT.